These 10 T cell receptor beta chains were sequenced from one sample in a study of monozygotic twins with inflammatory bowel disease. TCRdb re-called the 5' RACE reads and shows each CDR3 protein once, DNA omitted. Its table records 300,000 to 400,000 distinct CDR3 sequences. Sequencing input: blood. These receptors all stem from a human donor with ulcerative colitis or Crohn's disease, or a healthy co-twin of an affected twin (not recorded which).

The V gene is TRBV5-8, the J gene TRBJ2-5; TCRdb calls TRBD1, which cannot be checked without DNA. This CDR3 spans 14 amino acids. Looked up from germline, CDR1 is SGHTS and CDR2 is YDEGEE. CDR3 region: CASSHNRGGETQYF.

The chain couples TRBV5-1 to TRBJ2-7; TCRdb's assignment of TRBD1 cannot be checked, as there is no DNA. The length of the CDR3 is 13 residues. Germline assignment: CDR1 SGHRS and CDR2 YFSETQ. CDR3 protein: CASRRALSYEQYF.

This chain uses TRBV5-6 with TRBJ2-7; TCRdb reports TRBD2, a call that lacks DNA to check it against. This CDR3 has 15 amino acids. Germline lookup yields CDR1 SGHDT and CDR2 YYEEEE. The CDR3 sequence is CASSTSPGGYYEQYF. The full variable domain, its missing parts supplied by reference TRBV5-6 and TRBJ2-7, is DAGVTQSPTHLIKTRGQQVTLRCSPKSGHDTVSWYQQALGQGPQFIFQYYEEEERQRGNFPDRFSGHQFPNYSSELNVNALLLGDSALYLCASSTSPGGYYEQYFGPGTRLTVT.

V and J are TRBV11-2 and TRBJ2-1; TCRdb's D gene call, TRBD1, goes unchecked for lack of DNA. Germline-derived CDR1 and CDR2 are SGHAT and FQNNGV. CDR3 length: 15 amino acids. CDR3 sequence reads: CASSPGSGAYNEQFF.

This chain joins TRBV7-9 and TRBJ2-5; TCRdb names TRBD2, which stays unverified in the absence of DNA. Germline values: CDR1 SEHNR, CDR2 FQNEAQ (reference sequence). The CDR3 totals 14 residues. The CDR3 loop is CASGRDFHQETQYF.

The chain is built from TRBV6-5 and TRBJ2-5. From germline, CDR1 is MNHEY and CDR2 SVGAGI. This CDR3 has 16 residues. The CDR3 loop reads CASSYTGPRVGETQYF.

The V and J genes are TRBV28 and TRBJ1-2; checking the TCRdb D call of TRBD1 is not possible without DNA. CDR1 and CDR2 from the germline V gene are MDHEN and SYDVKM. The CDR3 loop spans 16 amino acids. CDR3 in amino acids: CASSSSGAPDLDGYTF.

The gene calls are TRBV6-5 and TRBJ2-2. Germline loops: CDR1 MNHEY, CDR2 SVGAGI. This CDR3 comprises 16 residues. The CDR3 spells CASSSHRGGITGELFF.

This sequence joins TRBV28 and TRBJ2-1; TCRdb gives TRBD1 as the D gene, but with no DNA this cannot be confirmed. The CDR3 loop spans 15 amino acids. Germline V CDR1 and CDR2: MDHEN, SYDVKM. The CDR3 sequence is CASNSGSQDYNEQFF.

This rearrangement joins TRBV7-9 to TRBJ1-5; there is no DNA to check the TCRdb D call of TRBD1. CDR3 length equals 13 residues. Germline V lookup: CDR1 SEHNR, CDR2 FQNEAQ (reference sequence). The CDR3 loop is CASSLTAYQPQHF.